Listed below are T cell receptor beta chains from one sample, sequenced in a study of T cells in Graves' hyperthyroidism and ophthalmopathy. TCRdb independently ran MiXCR on the multiplex PCR reads; one entry per CDR3 protein. The data hold approximately 710,000 distinct CDR3 sequences, with 15% to 20% observed a single time. The sample taken for sequencing was blood. Receptor source: a man over 45 with Graves' hyperthyroidism. Each CDR3 is given with its conserved first and last residue. A D gene is named only where the DNA matches it firmly. Not all rows give a size; the values are once, few, many and, for expanded clones, a class.

J gene | V gene | D gene | clone size | CDR3 protein
TRBJ2-1 | TRBV7-8 | - | many | CASSLVPGYEQFF
TRBJ2-1 | TRBV18 | - | - | CASSPQLGYNEQFF
TRBJ1-2 | TRBV19 | - | few | CASSTMDSVYGYTF
TRBJ2-2 | TRBV13 | TRBD1 | many | CASSSSGTGYTGELFF
TRBJ2-5 | TRBV5-1 | - | few | CASSVTAYQETQYF
TRBJ1-1 | TRBV20-1 | - | many | CSARDTNEAFF
TRBJ2-7 | TRBV6-1 | TRBD2 | - | CAAGEVHEQYF
TRBJ2-1 | TRBV5-5 | TRBD1 | - | CACSSPGQGVHNEQFF
TRBJ2-2 | TRBV19 | - | few | CASSKELGELFF
TRBJ1-1 | TRBV10-3 | - | many | CAISVKGVRTEAFF
TRBJ2-7 | TRBV30 | - | - | CAWSVQVGAARSEQYF
TRBJ2-5 | TRBV7-2 | TRBD2 | - | CASSPGREVETQYF
TRBJ2-7 | TRBV29-1 | - | many | CSVEGGSSDEQYF
TRBJ2-7 | TRBV3-1 | - | many | CASSLRQDYEQYF
TRBJ1-5 | TRBV9 | - | many | CASSVGLADQPQHF
TRBJ1-5 | TRBV18 | - | many | CASSEDSHQPQHF
TRBJ2-7 | TRBV28 | TRBD1 | few | CASRNRGIGSYEQYF
TRBJ2-1 | TRBV30 | - | many | CAWSVGKGGSFPNEQFF
TRBJ1-5 | TRBV30 | - | - | CAWSVLANQPQHF
TRBJ2-2 | TRBV19 | - | - | CASSWRENTGELFF
TRBJ2-7 | TRBV27 | - | - | CASSFAGYVYEQYF
TRBJ2-7 | TRBV2 | - | many | CAPRERSTYEQYF
TRBJ2-1 | TRBV12-3/TRBV12-4 | TRBD2 | many | CASTLGLAVYNEQFF
TRBJ2-7 | TRBV12-3/TRBV12-4 | - | - | CATSPPWGGEQYF
TRBJ2-7 | TRBV27 | - | few | CASSWNPVSREQYF
TRBJ2-1 | TRBV20-1 | TRBD2 | many | CSASPTSGRMHEQFF
TRBJ1-1 | TRBV19 | - | - | CASRPWGSGYTEAFF
TRBJ1-5 | TRBV10-3 | TRBD1 | - | CAISETTGGQPQHF
TRBJ2-6 | TRBV6-2/TRBV6-3 | TRBD1 | many | CASSYSSGQYPGANVLTF
TRBJ1-4 | TRBV11-2 | - | - | CASSLRVGNEKLFF
TRBJ1-2 | TRBV24-1 | - | many | CATSDPIGDLYGYTF
TRBJ2-1 | TRBV30 | TRBD2 | many | CAWSLGLAGDEQFF
TRBJ1-1 | TRBV28 | - | many | CASSWHRDGNTEAFF
TRBJ1-5 | TRBV30 | - | - | CAWTQSNQPQHF
TRBJ1-4 | TRBV20-1 | TRBD1 | many | CSARDDRGGEKLFF